This TCR beta chain emerged from a study of blood T cell repertoires in COVID-19 (dated by TCRdb to 2018 to 2020). For the wider study: Samples from collaborators originated in the United States, Italy and Spain and spanned both the acute and convalescent phases of COVID-19. The material from the prospective study consisted of cDNA or gDNA derived from T cells, B-cell-depleted T cells, or PBMCs. The repertoires were made available in a free public database intended to serve as a resource for research on the immune response to SARS-CoV-2. The samples were drawn from the first 160 participants of the ongoing ImmuneRACE study and from 1,254 subjects provided by 6 global collaborators. Subjects who had been exposed to COVID-19, were actively infected with it, or had recovered from it provided the deeply sampled blood TCRbeta repertoires that made up the dataset. The sample metadata nearly always contained a de-identified subject ID, COVID-19 status, age in years and sex. Where available, HLA class I and class II types were taken from metadata supplied by the sample provider and were not determined by assay-based typing.

Participants in the prospective study were aged roughly 18 to 100 years, lived in 20 to 30 United States geographic areas, and enrolled through a virtual design. To assign participants to cohorts, the prospective study relied on clinical history that participants themselves reported in a screening survey and a study questionnaire. In the prospective study, whole blood, serum and a nasopharyngeal or oropharyngeal swab were collected from each participant by mobile phlebotomists. Additional blood draws and questionnaires over an approximately two-month period could optionally be provided by prospective study participants. Before DNA extraction, blood samples from the prospective study were shipped at room temperature or frozen. With respect to this clone: The target of this receptor is not known. Qualities for individual bases were not recorded, and no much larger clone is one base off.

Overall study outcomes, separate from this receptor: How much clinical and demographic metadata was included differed by source and by participant, and the metadata was provided uncurated.

The immunoSEQ Assay, a bias-controlled multiplex PCR, was used to amplify TCRbeta CDR3 regions from genomic DNA. The authors' analysis ran thus. Within the assay, amplification of reference gene primers was used to estimate how many nucleated cells each sample contained. To quantify the absolute abundance of each unique TCRbeta CDR3 rearrangement, sequence reads were collapsed and filtered. For each sample, productive Simpson clonality was calculated as the square root of Simpson's diversity index over productive rearrangements. In TCRdb, the immuneACCESS table is reduced to in-frame sequences with V and J assigned. These tables do not hold every clone; where another copy was compared, an unresolved V gene accounts for under half, and the others remain unexplained. The V and J calls and clone size were taken over from that table, and D and trimming were inferred from the DNA. Here the sample has 400,000 or so clones; nearly 90% occur a single time. Of the sample, around 2.1% is held by the ten largest clones.

The CDR3 measures 13 amino acids from cysteine to phenylalanine. Kept here is only the CDR3 DNA, which spans 39 bases and is read in frame from base 1. Looking up the germline V gene yields CDR1 SGHRS and CDR2 YFSETQ. Trimming at the junction amounts to 4 bases on V and 5 bases on J, and the germline ends lie 10 bases apart. This chain joins TRBV5-1 to TRBJ2-1; the best D guess is TRBD2, with 7 bases matching. Sequencing input: PBMCs or T cells enriched from blood (not recorded which). This receptor was identified in a woman aged 40 to 50 with acute COVID-19. CDR3 loop: CASSAGANNEQFF. The nucleotide sequence reads TGCGCCAGCAGCGCGGGGGCGAACAATGAGCAGTTCTTC.